This T cell receptor (beta chain) was recorded in a study of blood T cell repertoires in COVID-19 (dated by TCRdb to between 2020 and 2021). Background on the whole study: The collaborator samples originated in the United States, Italy and Spain and spanned the acute and convalescent phases of COVID-19. Where available, HLA class I and class II types were obtained from metadata supplied by the sample provider rather than from assay-based typing. Samples were obtained from the ongoing ImmuneRACE study (first 160 participants) and from 1,000 to 1,500 subjects provided by 6 global collaborators. Subjects who had been exposed to COVID-19, were actively infected with it, or had recovered from it provided the deeply sampled blood TCRbeta repertoires that made up the dataset. The material from the prospective study consisted of cDNA or gDNA derived from T cells, B-cell-depleted T cells, or PBMCs. The repertoires were released in a freely available public database intended as a resource for research on the immune response to SARS-CoV-2. The sample metadata nearly always contained a de-identified subject ID, COVID-19 status, age in years and sex.

The paper as a whole reports these results and caveats: Clinical and demographic metadata were provided uncurated, with the amount varying by source and participant.

TCRbeta CDR3 regions were amplified from genomic DNA using the immunoSEQ Assay, a bias-controlled multiplex PCR. The published analysis was carried out like this. The number of nucleated cells in each sample was estimated by amplification of reference gene primers within the assay. To quantify the absolute abundance of each unique TCRbeta CDR3 rearrangement, sequence reads were collapsed and filtered. Productive Simpson clonality was computed per sample as the square root of Simpson's diversity index over productive rearrangements. Here the immuneACCESS table is served through TCRdb, limited to in-frame sequences with V and J called. Missing clones are a known gap in these copies; in checked studies unresolved V genes cover under half, and the rest lacks a known reason. Clone size and the V and J calls come from that table; the DNA yielded D and trimming. Here the sample has fewer than 400,000 clones; roughly nine tenths occur a single time. 3.9% of the sample is held by the ten biggest clonotypes.

From its cysteine to its phenylalanine, the CDR3 spans 15 amino acids. Only the CDR3 part of the read is kept: 45 bases, read in frame from the first base. From the germline V gene, CDR1 is LGHNT and CDR2 is FRNRAP. Germline trimming amounts to 5 bases on V and 5 bases on J, with 4 as the count of junction bases outside the gene matches. Comments on this clone: Which antigen it targets is not known. No base-level quality is on record; no much larger clone is a single base apart.

Participants in the prospective study were enrolled through a virtual design, were aged roughly 18 to 95 years, and lived in fewer than 30 United States geographic areas. In the prospective study, participants were assigned to cohorts based on the clinical history participants reported in a screening survey and a study questionnaire. Exposed participants had been in contact with someone with a PCR-confirmed or clinician-diagnosed COVID-19 case within 2 weeks of study entry. In the prospective study, whole blood, serum and a nasopharyngeal or oropharyngeal swab were collected from each participant by mobile phlebotomists. Participants in the prospective study had the option to provide additional blood draws and questionnaires over a roughly 2-month period. Before DNA extraction, blood samples from the prospective study were shipped at room temperature or frozen.

The sample was PBMCs or T cells enriched from blood (not recorded which). The receptor chain draws on TRBV12-5 and TRBJ2-1; 12 central bases correspond to TRBD2. The TCR was taken from a woman aged 25 to 39 who had been exposed to COVID-19. This receptor has the CDR3 CASGRLAGADNEQFF. The bases are TGTGCTAGTGGTAGACTAGCGGGGGCTGACAATGAGCAGTTCTTC.